The sequence of this T cell receptor (beta chain) was determined in a study of regulatory T cells in long-lasting Graves disease. Described time point: newly diagnosed GD, antithyroid drugs for less than 3 months. RNA isolated from PBMCs was used to make the TCR library. Researchers made TCR beta libraries by using iRepertoire HTBI primers and running Arm-PCR on CDR3 regions. MiXCR, applied by TCRdb to the multiplex PCR reads, yields one record per CDR3 protein. The sample yields 320,000 or so distinct CDR3 sequences, over 15% seen once. In the case of this clonotype: Its cognate antigen is unknown.

This CDR3 is 12 amino acids long. Germline-derived CDR1 and CDR2 are SNHLY and FYNNEI. V dropped 1 base and J dropped 4 bases, with 5 bases sitting between them. Study-wide results and caveats: Relative to new patients (roughly 970), persistent patients exhibited greater sharing of public clonotypes (around 2,500).

Sequenced material: peripheral blood mononuclear cells (PBMCs), taken at new diagnosis, from a patient treated with antithyroid drugs. The receptor was isolated from a female donor with Graves disease. The chain carries TRBV2 and TRBJ2-7; D unresolved. The CDR3 DNA reads as TGTGCCAGCAGTGAAGGATGGTACGAGCAGTACTTC. Translation gives CASSEGWYEQYF.